One and the same sample provided the 15 T cell receptor beta chains below, sequenced in a study of blood T cell repertoires in COVID-19. Only in-frame clones appear in the TCRdb table, and some are missing; sequencing was by immunoSEQ multiplex PCR. The sample shows 150,000 to 200,000 clones, more than 65% of them seen only once. The sequenced sample consisted of peripheral blood. The receptors shown here come from a human donor with acute or convalescent COVID-19. The donor label of this sample is uncertain.

V is TRBV18 and J is TRBJ1-5, with TRBD1 matching over 8 bases. CDR1 is KGHSH, CDR2 LQKENI, per germline. The CDR3 covers 17 residues. V lost 2 bases to trimming and J lost 1 base; unmatched junction nucleotides: 7. The CDR3 spells CASSPSTGGESNQPQHF. DNA of the CDR3: TGTGCCAGCTCACCATCAACAGGGGGTGAGAGCAATCAGCCCCAGCATTTT.

This chain links TRBV5-1 with TRBJ1-2; D is unclear. The CDR3 covers 12 residues. The V gene's germline CDR1 is SGHRS and CDR2 YFSETQ. The V end lost 2 bases, the J end lost 8 bases, and 10 bases lay between the germline ends. The CDR3 here is CASSFLENGYTF. CDR3 bases: TGCGCCAGCAGCTTTCTCGAGAACGGCTACACCTTC.

Only a few counts were recorded for this clone. V usage is TRBV28 and J usage is TRBJ1-1; D is perhaps TRBD1 (6 bases). Trimming left V 7 bases short and J 4 bases short, with 16 bases between. Germline CDR1 and CDR2: MDHEN and SYDVKM. This CDR3 comprises 14 residues. The CDR3 region has the DNA TGTGCCAGCATAGTAGGGGGGGAGACCACTGAAGCTTTCTTT. Translating gives CASIVGGETTEAFF. Drawing the rest from reference TRBV28 and TRBJ1-1, the complete variable domain is DVKVTQSSRYLVKRTGEKVFLECVQDMDHENMFWYRQDPGLGLRLIYFSYDVKMKEKGDIPEGYSVSREKKERFSLILESASTNQTSMYLCASIVGGETTEAFFGQGTRLTVV.

This clone was counted between two and nine times. The chain combines TRBV27 with TRBJ2-7; D unresolved. Trimming pared 5 bases from V and 0 bases from J, leaving 11 bases between. From germline, CDR1 is MNHEY and CDR2 SMNVEV (reference sequence). This CDR3 is 14 amino acids long. CDR3: CASSARPSSYEQYF. The CDR3, as DNA: TGTGCCAGCAGTGCTAGACCTAGCTCCTACGAGCAGTACTTC.

This clone came up once. The rearrangement joins TRBV6-5 to TRBJ2-7, with D tentatively TRBD2 (6 bases). Germline V CDR1 and CDR2: MNHEY, SVGAGI. The CDR3 length is 15 residues. Trimming cost V 6 bases and J 0 bases, with 15 bases left between them. The CDR3 loop is CASRRGGLSSYEQYF. The CDR3 nucleotides read TGTGCCAGCAGGAGGGGAGGCCTGAGCTCCTACGAGCAGTACTTC.

This clone was recorded only once. The chain is built from TRBV10-3 and TRBJ2-7; 7 bases align to TRBD1. V trimming: 7 bases; J trimming: 5 bases; junction bases outside the gene matches: 5. The CDR3 length is 12 residues. CDR1 is ENHRY, CDR2 SYGVKD, per germline. The CDR3 bases are TGTGCCATCAAGGCCCAGGGGGACGAGCAGTACTTC. It specifies CAIKAQGDEQYF.

CDR3 residues: CASTPWGTGGVNEQFF. CDR3 coding DNA: TGTGCCAGCACCCCGTGGGGGACAGGAGGCGTAAACGAGCAGTTCTTC. The chain recombines TRBV7-2 with TRBJ2-1; TRBD1 matches 8 bases. The V gene end was trimmed by 7 bases and the J gene end by 10 bases; junction bases not matched to a gene: 18. Germline V CDR1 and CDR2: SGHTA, FQGNSA. The CDR3 is 16 residues long.

CDR3: CSPEHNTEAFF. The CDR3 coding sequence is TGCAGCCCCGAACACAACACTGAAGCTTTCTTT. The chain has TRBV29-1 and TRBJ1-1; D remains unclear. Germline assignment: CDR1 SQVTM and CDR2 ANQGSEA. The germline V and J ends were trimmed by 8 bases and 2 bases, with 9 bases remaining between them. The length of the CDR3 is 11 residues. Full variable domain (rest looked up from reference TRBV29-1 and TRBJ1-1): SAVISQKPSRDICQRGTSLTIQCQVDSQVTMMFWYRQQPGQSLTLIATANQGSEATYESGFVIDKFPISRPNLTFSTLTVSNMSPEDSSIYLCSPEHNTEAFFGQGTRLTVV.

V gene TRBV11-3 combines with J gene TRBJ2-1, with TRBD2 matching 12 bases. V shed 2 bases, J shed 8 bases, and the junction held 4 bases outside the gene matches. CDR1 is SGHNT, CDR2 YENEEA, per germline. The CDR3 is 15 residues long. CDR3 sequence: CASSLSSGGAHEQFF. The CDR3, as DNA: TGTGCCAGCAGCTTATCTAGCGGGGGGGCTCATGAGCAGTTCTTC.

V usage is TRBV28 and J usage is TRBJ1-2, with 7 positions matching TRBD1. Germline trimming cut 6 bases from V and 0 bases from J; bases unmatched to any gene: 4. The CDR3 extends over 14 amino acids. Germline loops: CDR1 MDHEN, CDR2 SYDVKM. The CDR3 sequence: CASRGQQANYGYTF. CDR3 nucleotides: TGTGCCAGCAGGGGACAGCAAGCTAACTATGGCTACACCTTC.

The J gene is TRBJ1-1, the V gene TRBV2; D might be TRBD1 (6 bases). The CDR3 spans 13 residues. CDR1 and CDR2 from the germline V gene are SNHLY and FYNNEI. V lost 9 bases and J 11 bases, leaving 22 bases between the germline ends. CDR3 in DNA: TGTGCCAGTAGGGGGAGCCAGGGGACGCCGGCTTTCTTT. Protein sequence: CASRGSQGTPAFF.

The genes are TRBV4-1 and TRBJ2-1; 9 nucleotides agree with TRBD2. Trimming at V came to 3 bases and at J to 5 bases, leaving 5 bases not matched to a gene. The germline V gene has CDR1 MGHRA and CDR2 YSYEKL. This CDR3 has 15 residues. CDR3 residues: CASSHQAGGNNEQFF. CDR3 in DNA: TGCGCCAGCAGCCACCAAGCGGGAGGAAACAATGAGCAGTTCTTC.

V is TRBV2 and J is TRBJ1-1; 10 nucleotides line up with TRBD1. Germline CDR1 is SNHLY and CDR2 is FYNNEI. The V gene end was trimmed by 7 bases and the J gene end by 4 bases; junction bases not matched to a gene: 3. This CDR3 has 13 amino acids. The CDR3 DNA is TGTGCCAGCATGGGACAGGGGAGCACTGAAGCTTTCTTT. Its translation: CASMGQGSTEAFF.

V gene TRBV5-4 combines with J gene TRBJ2-3, with D maybe TRBD1 (6 bases). The V gene's germline CDR1 is SGHNT and CDR2 YYREEE (reference sequence). The germline V and J ends were trimmed by 4 bases and 5 bases, with 11 bases remaining between them. The CDR3 extends over 13 amino acids. The CDR3 loop reads CASSDWGRDTQYF. CDR3 DNA sequence: TGTGCCAGCAGCGACTGGGGGCGAGATACGCAGTATTTT.

The chain links TRBV18 to TRBJ2-1, with TRBD2 matching 9 bases. Germline V gives CDR1 KGHSH, CDR2 LQKENI. Trimming at V came to 3 bases and at J to 5 bases, leaving 5 bases not matched to a gene. The CDR3 contains 15 residues. CDR3: CASSPERGVNNEQFF. The DNA of the CDR3 is TGTGCCAGCTCACCTGAGCGGGGGGTGAACAATGAGCAGTTCTTC.